The present TCR beta chain was sequenced within a study of blood T cell repertoires in COVID-19. The wider study: Sites across the United States, Italy and Spain contributed samples from acute and convalescent COVID-19.

Study processing details: Amplified reference gene primers provided the basis for estimating nucleated cell counts. This table comes from immunoSEQ multiplex PCR, and its TCRdb copy is limited to in-frame clones, with some not included. The DNA was the basis for D and trimming; V, J and clone size are from that table. The sample has about 280,000 clones; roughly 86% are singletons. The sequenced sample consisted of peripheral blood. This TCR was recovered from a woman aged 30 to 39 who had recovered from COVID-19.

CDR3 nucleotides: TGTGCCAGCAGTGGGACTAGCGGGGGGGCATCCTACAATGAGCAGTTCTTC. Its protein product is CASSGTSGGASYNEQFF. This rearrangement joins TRBV6-1 to TRBJ2-1, with TRBD2 matching 15 bases. The V gene end was trimmed by 4 bases and the J gene end by 1 base; junction bases not matched to a gene: 2. The germline gives CDR1 MNHNS, CDR2 SASEGT. The CDR3 consists of 17 residues.